One TCR beta chain is described in this entry. No antigen is known for it. Base qualities are missing; no much larger clone stands one base away. According to the study, the label for this sample's time point signals: pretherapy, before neoadjuvant immune checkpoint inhibitors. Samples were obtained from the phase 2 randomized NEOSTAR trial, in which neoadjuvant nivolumab or nivolumab plus ipilimumab followed by surgery was tested in operable NSCLC. V is cut by 5 bases and J by 7 bases, and the space between the germline ends is 17 bases. Via the germline V gene, CDR1 is SGHVS and CDR2 FQNEAQ. From cysteine to phenylalanine, the CDR3 is 14 amino acids long. The DNA shown is the 42-base CDR3, in frame from base 1. The method behind the library was the immunoSEQ multiplex PCR assay. The original methods were these. Repertoires were summarized in terms of richness and clonality, and significantly expanded and contracted clones between pre- and post-therapy samples were identified. Held by TCRdb, this immuneACCESS table contains in-frame sequences only and omits some clones. Under half of the omission traces to an unresolved V gene where checked; the cause of the rest is unknown. The DNA gave D and trimming, while V, J and clone size come from that table. Within this sample are fewer than 20,000 clones, with about 89% of them counted one time only. Clones ranked in the top ten supply over 2% of the sample.

The sample comes from a study of neoadjuvant nivolumab and ipilimumab in lung cancer (TCRdb year 2020). Context from the whole study: Intravenous nivolumab was dosed at 3 mg/kg on days 1, 15 and 29, and in the combination arm ipilimumab 1 mg/kg was added on day 1 only. The major pathologic response (MPR) rate in the intention-to-treat population in each study arm was designated as the primary trial endpoint. In the trial, 44 patients with operable NSCLC were treated, of whom approximately 23 were randomized to nivolumab monotherapy and around 20 to nivolumab plus ipilimumab. The study compared TCR repertoires in pretherapy (baseline) peripheral blood with TCR repertoires in tumors resected at surgery following neoadjuvant immune checkpoint blockade. Matched pretherapy and resected tumor pairs were analyzed for seven patients: four treated with nivolumab and three with nivolumab plus ipilimumab. The study at large found these results: TCR sequencing was performed in a small number of samples. From pretherapy to surgery, increases in tumor T-cell richness and clonality were observed in three of three dual-therapy tumors but in only two of four nivolumab-treated tumors. No significant correlation was found between TCR clonality and pathologic tumor regression, and only one major-pathologic-response sample was available for the clonality analysis. Pretherapy blood TCR richness correlated positively with richness in tumors resected after neoadjuvant therapy (Spearman R of about 0.82). Resected tumors had greater TCR richness and clonality than tumor-adjacent uninvolved lung, and increases were observed in more dual-therapy-treated tumors.

The sample in question was peripheral blood, obtained before neoadjuvant nivolumab, alone or with ipilimumab. This receptor was taken from an adult with non-small cell lung cancer. The chain employs TRBV7-8 and TRBJ1-1; TRBD1 could be the D gene, as 5 bases match. The DNA is TGTGCCAGCAGCCCTAGTGGGGGACGGAGTGAAGCTTTCTTT. This gives the protein CASSPSGGRSEAFF.